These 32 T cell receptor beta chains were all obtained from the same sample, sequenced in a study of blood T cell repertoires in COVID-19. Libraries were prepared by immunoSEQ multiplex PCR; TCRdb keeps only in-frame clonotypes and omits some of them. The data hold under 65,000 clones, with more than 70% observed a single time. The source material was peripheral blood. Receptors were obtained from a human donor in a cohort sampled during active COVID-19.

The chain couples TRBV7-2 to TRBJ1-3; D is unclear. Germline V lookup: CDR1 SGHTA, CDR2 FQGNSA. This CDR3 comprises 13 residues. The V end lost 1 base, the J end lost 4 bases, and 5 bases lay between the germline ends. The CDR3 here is CASSLVTGNTIYF. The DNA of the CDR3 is TGTGCCAGCAGCTTAGTCACAGGAAACACCATATATTTT. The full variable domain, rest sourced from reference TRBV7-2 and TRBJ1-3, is GAGVSQSPSNKVTEKGKDVELRCDPISGHTALYWYRQSLGQGLEFLIYFQGNSAPDKSGLPSDRFSAERTGGSVSTLTIQRTQQEDSAVYLCASSLVTGNTIYFGEGSWLTVV.

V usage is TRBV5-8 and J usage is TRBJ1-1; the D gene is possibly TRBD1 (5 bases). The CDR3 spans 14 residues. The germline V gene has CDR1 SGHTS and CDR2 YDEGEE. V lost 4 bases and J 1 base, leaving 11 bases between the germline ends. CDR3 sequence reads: CASSGTRGNTEAFF. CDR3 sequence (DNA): TGTGCCAGCAGCGGAACAAGGGGGAACACTGAAGCTTTCTTT.

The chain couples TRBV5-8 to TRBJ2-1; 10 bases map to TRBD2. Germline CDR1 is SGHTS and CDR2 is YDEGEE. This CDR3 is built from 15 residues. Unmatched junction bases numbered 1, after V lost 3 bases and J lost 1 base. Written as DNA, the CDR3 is TGTGCCAGCAGCTCTAGCGGGAGATCCTACAATGAGCAGTTCTTC. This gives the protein CASSSSGRSYNEQFF. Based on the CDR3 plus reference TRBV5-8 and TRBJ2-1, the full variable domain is EAGVTQSPTHLIKTRGQQATLRCSPISGHTSVYWYQQALGLGLQFLLWYDEGEERNRGNFPPRFSGRQFPNYSSELNVNALELEDSALYLCASSSSGRSYNEQFFGPGTRLTVL.

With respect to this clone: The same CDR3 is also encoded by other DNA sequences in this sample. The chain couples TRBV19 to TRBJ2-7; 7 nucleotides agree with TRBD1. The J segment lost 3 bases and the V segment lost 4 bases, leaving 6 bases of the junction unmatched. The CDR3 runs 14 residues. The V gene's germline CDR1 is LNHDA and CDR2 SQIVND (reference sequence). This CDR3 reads CASSRDRSSYEQYF. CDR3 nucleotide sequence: TGTGCCAGTAGTAGGGACAGAAGTAGCTACGAGCAGTACTTC. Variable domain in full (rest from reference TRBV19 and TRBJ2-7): DGGITQSPKYLFRKEGQNVTLSCEQNLNHDAMYWYRQDPGQGLRLIYYSQIVNDFQKGDIAEGYSVSREKKESFPLTVTSAQKNPTAFYLCASSRDRSSYEQYFGPGTRLTVT.

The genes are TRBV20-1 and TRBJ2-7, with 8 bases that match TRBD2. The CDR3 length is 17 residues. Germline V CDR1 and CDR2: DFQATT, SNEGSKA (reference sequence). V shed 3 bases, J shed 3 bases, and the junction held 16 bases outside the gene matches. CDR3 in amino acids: CSASKLGDAGGRYEQYF. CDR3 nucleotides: TGCAGTGCTAGTAAGTTGGGAGACGCGGGGGGCCGCTACGAGCAGTACTTC.

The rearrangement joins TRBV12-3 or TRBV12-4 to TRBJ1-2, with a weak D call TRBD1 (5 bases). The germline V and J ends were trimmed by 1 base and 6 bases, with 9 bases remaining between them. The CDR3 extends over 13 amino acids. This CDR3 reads CASSLGRAHGYTF. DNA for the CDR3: TGTGCCAGCAGTTTAGGCAGGGCCCATGGCTACACCTTC.

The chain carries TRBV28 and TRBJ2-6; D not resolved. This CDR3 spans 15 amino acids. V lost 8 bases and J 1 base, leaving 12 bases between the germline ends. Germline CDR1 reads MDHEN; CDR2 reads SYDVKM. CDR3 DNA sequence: TGTGCCAGCTCCCCCGAGATATCTGGGGCCAACGTCCTGACTTTC. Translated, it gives CASSPEISGANVLTF.

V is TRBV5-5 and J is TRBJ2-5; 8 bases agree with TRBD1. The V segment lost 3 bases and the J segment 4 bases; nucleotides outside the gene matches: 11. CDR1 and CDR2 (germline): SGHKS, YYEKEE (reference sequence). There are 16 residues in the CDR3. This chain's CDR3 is CASSSTFTGGGETQYF. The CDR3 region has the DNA TGTGCCAGCAGCTCCACCTTTACAGGGGGAGGAGAGACCCAGTACTTC. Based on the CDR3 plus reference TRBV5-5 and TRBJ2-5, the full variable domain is DAGVTQSPTHLIKTRGQQVTLRCSPISGHKSVSWYQQVLGQGPQFIFQYYEKEERGRGNFPDRFSARQFPNYSSELNVNALLLGDSALYLCASSSTFTGGGETQYFGPGTRLLVL.

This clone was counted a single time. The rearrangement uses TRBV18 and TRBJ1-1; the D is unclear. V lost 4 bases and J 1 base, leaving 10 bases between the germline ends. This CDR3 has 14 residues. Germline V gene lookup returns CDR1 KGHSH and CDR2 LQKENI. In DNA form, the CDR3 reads TGTGCCAGCTCACAACTACGGGGGAACACTGAAGCTTTCTTT. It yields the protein CASSQLRGNTEAFF.

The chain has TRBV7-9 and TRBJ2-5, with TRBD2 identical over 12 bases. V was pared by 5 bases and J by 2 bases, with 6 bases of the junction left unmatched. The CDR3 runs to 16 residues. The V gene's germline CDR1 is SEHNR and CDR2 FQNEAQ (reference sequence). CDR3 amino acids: CASSPRTSGVQETQYF. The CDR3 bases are TGTGCCAGCAGCCCAAGGACTAGCGGGGTTCAAGAGACCCAGTACTTC.

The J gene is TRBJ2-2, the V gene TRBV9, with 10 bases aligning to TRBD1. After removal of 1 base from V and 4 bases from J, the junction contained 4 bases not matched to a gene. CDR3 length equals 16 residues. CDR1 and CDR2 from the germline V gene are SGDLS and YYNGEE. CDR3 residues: CASSVRTGGSTGELFF. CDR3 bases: TGTGCCAGCAGCGTACGGACAGGGGGGAGCACCGGGGAGCTGTTTTTT.

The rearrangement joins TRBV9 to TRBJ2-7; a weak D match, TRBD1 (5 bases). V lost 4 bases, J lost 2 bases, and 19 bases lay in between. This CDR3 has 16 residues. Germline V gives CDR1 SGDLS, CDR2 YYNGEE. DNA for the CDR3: TGTGCCAGCAGCATAGGACATTCAGGGCCCCCCTACGAGCAGTACTTC. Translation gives CASSIGHSGPPYEQYF.

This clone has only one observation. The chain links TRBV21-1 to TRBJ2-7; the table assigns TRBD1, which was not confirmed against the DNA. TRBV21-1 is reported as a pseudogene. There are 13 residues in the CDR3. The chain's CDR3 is CATADRVHYEQYF. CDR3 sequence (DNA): TGTGCCACTGCGGACAGGGTGCACTACGAGCAGTACTTC.

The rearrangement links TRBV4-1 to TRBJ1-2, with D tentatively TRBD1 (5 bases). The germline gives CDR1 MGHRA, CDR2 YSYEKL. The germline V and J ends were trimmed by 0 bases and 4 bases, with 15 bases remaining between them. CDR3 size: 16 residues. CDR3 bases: TGCGCCAGCAGCCAAGAGGTAGGGGTTACTGGCTATGGCTACACCTTC. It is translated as CASSQEVGVTGYGYTF.

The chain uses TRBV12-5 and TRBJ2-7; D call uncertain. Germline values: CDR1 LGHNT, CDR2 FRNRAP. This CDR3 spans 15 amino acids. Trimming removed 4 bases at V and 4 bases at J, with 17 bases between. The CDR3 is CASGSNPAAPYEQYF. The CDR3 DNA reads TGTGCTAGTGGTTCGAACCCGGCGGCACCATACGAGCAGTACTTC.

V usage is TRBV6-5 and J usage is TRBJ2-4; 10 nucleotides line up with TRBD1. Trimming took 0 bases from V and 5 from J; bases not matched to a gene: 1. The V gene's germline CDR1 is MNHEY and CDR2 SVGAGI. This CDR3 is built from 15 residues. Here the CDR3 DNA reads TGTGCCAGCAGTTACTCGACAGGGGGCCAAAACATTCAGTACTTC. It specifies CASSYSTGGQNIQYF.

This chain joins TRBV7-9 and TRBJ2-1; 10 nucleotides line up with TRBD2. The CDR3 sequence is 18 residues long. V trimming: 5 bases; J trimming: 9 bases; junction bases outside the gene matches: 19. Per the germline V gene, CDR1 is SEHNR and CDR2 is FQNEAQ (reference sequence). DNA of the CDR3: TGTGCCAGCAGCCCAGAACGGGGACTAGCGTTTATTCGAGGTGAGCAGTTCTTC. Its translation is CASSPERGLAFIRGEQFF.

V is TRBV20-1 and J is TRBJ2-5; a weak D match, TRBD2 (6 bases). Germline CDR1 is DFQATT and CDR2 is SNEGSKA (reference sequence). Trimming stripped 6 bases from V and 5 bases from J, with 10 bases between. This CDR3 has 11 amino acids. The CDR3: CSAGGSETQYF. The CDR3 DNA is TGCAGTGCCGGGGGTTCGGAGACCCAGTACTTC.

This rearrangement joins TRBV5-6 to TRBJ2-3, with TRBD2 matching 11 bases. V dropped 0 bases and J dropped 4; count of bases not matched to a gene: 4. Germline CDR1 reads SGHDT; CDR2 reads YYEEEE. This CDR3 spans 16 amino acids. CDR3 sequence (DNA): TGTGCCAGCAGCTTGGTTAGCGGGGGGGCCCCAGATACGCAGTATTTT. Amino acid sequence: CASSLVSGGAPDTQYF.

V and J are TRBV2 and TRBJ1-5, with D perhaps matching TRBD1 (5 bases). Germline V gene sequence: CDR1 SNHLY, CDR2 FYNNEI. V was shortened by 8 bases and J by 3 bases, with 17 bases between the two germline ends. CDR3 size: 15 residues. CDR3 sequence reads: CASGGMGRNNQPQHF. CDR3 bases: TGTGCCAGCGGGGGGATGGGTCGAAACAATCAGCCCCAGCATTTT.

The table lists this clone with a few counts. As DNA, the CDR3 is TGTGCCAGCGCAAGACTGTCATATAATTCACCCCTCCACTTT. As protein: CASARLSYNSPLHF. The V gene is TRBV5-6, the J gene TRBJ1-6; no clear D gene. Germline loops: CDR1 SGHDT, CDR2 YYEEEE. V lost 7 bases and J lost 4, with 12 bases in between. This CDR3 is 14 amino acids long.

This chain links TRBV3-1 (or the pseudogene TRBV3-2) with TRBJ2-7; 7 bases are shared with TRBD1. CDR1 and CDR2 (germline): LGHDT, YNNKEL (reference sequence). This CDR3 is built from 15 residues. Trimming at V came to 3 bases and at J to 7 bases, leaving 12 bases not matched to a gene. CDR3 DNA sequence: TGTGCCAGCAGCCACCTGGGACAGACGCTAGTGGAGCAGTACTTC. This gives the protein CASSHLGQTLVEQYF.

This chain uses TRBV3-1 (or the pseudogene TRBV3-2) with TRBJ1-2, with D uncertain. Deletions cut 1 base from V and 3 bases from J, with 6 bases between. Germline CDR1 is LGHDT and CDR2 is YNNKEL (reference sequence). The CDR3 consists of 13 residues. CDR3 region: CASSQVLHYGYTF. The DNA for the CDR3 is TGTGCCAGCAGCCAAGTCCTTCACTATGGCTACACCTTC.

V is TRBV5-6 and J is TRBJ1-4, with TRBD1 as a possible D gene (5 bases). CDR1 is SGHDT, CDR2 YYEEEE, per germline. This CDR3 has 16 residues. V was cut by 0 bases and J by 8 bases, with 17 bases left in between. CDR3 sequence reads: CASSLAGDSGQEKLFF. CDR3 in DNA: TGTGCCAGCAGCTTGGCCGGGGACTCCGGGCAGGAAAAACTGTTTTTT. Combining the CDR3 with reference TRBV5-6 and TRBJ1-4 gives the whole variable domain DAGVTQSPTHLIKTRGQQVTLRCSPKSGHDTVSWYQQALGQGPQFIFQYYEEEERQRGNFPDRFSGHQFPNYSSELNVNALLLGDSALYLCASSLAGDSGQEKLFFGSGTQLSVL.

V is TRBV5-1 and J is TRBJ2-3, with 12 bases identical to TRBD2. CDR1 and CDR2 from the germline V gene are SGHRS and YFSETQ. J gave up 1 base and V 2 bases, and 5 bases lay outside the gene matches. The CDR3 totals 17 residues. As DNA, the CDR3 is TGCGCCAGCAGCTTCTGGACTAGCGGGATGGGCACAGATACGCAGTATTTT. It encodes CASSFWTSGMGTDTQYF.

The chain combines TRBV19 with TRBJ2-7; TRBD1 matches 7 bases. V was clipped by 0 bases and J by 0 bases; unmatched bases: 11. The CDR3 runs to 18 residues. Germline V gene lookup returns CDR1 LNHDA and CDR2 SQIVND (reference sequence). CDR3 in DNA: TGTGCCAGTAGTATAGATCCTGGAGACAGGGCGGGCTCCTACGAGCAGTACTTC. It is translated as CASSIDPGDRAGSYEQYF.

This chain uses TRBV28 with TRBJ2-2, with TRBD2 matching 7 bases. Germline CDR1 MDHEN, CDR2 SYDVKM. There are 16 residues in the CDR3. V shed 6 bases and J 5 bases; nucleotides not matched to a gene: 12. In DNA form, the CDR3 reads TGTGCCAGCAGCCCCCCGGGGCGGGGGAGAACCGGGGAGCTGTTTTTT. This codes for CASSPPGRGRTGELFF.

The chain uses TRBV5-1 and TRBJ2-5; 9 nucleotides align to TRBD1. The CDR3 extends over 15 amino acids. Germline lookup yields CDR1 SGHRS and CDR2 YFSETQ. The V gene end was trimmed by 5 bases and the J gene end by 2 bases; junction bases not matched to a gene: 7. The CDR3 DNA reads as TGCGCCAGCAGTGACGACAGGGGGGTTCAAGAGACCCAGTACTTC. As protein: CASSDDRGVQETQYF.

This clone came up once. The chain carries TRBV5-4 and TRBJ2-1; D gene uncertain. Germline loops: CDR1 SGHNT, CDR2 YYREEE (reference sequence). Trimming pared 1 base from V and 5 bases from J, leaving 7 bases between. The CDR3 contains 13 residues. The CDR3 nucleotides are TGTGCCAGCAGCTTGTCCACTAACAATGAGCAGTTCTTC. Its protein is CASSLSTNNEQFF.

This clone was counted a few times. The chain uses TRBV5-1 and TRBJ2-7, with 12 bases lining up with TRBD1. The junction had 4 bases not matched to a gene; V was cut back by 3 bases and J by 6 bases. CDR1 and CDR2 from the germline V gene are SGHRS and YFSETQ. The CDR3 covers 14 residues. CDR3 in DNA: TGCGCCAGCAGCTACCGGGACAGGGGGCTCGAGCAGTACTTC. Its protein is CASSYRDRGLEQYF. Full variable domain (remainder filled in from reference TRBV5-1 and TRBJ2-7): KAGVTQTPRYLIKTRGQQVTLSCSPISGHRSVSWYQQTPGQGLQFLFEYFSETQRNKGNFPGRFSGRQFSNSRSEMNVSTLELGDSALYLCASSYRDRGLEQYFGPGTRLTVT.

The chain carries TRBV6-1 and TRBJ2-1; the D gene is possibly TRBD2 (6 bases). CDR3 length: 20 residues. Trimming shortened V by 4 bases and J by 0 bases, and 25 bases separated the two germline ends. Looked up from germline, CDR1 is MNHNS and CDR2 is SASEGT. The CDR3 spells CASSALERLVVPVSYNEQFF. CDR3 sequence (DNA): TGTGCCAGCAGTGCCCTAGAACGACTAGTGGTTCCGGTCTCCTACAATGAGCAGTTCTTC.

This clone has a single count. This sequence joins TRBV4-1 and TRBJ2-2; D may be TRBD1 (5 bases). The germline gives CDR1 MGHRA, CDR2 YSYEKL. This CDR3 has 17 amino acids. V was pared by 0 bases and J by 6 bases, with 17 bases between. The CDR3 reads CASSQDFGRVFAGELFF. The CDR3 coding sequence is TGCGCCAGCAGCCAAGATTTCGGCAGGGTCTTTGCCGGGGAGCTGTTTTTT.